The following is a T cell receptor beta chain sequence with its context. These data belong to a study of PD-L1 blockade in urothelial cancer. Study at large: Patients commenced intravenous atezolizumab, 1,200 mg every 3 weeks, at some point between 2012 and 2014. Blood analysis occurred 3 weeks (second dose) and 6 weeks after treatment start. Among blood samples, the median T cell count was about 130,000.

Trimming took 2 bases from V and 1 from J, leaving 9 bases between them. The CDR3 is 15 residues long. Germline CDR1 and CDR2: MNHNS and SASEGT. Individual patients had between 1 and 8 samples, taken pretreatment and on-treatment. Measured with immunoSEQ multiplex PCR; TCRdb has only the in-frame clones, and not every one. The sample contains some 49,000 clones, 70% to 90% of which appear only once. This material consisted of PBMCs, taken around atezolizumab (anti-PD-L1) treatment. V is TRBV6-1 and J is TRBJ1-5, with unresolved D. This clonotype was sampled from a man between 60 and 70 years old with urothelial cancer. CDR3 sequence (DNA): TGTGCCAGCAGTGAATTCCATGAGAGCAATCAGCCCCAGCATTTT. Its protein is CASSEFHESNQPQHF.